This T cell receptor (beta chain) was captured in a study of cytomegalovirus exposure and HLA in healthy donors. Study-level background: HLA-typed donors were the source of 86 million or so unique TCRs held in an early data release.

Researchers ran the PCR with 60 Vbeta and 13 Jbeta primers. Clones were read by immunoSEQ multiplex PCR, and TCRdb kept only the in-frame ones, dropping some. The data hold 95,000 to 150,000 clones, with over 70% observed a single time. The germline V gene has CDR1 SGHRS and CDR2 YFSETQ. V was clipped by 2 bases and J by 8 bases; unmatched bases: 4. The CDR3 covers 15 residues. This clone was detected a few times. No antigen is known for it. Notes on the study in general: A later analysis reportedly found fewer N-insertions in an Asian-associated ancestry cluster than the roughly 670-donor mean. A later analysis reported that several of the most significant clusters appeared to be linked to common viral pathogens, among them Epstein-Barr virus. Reported findings show TCR beta sequences accurately forecast HLA-A and HLA-B alleles in most subjects.

This clonotype was sampled from a woman aged 40-49 years in good health and CMV-seronegative. The specimen sequenced was PBMCs. J is TRBJ1-4 and V is TRBV5-1; 12 bases line up with TRBD1. The CDR3 DNA is TGCGCCAGCAGCTTTTTAGGGACAGGGGGCGAAAAACTGTTTTTT. Translation gives CASSFLGTGGEKLFF.